Listed below are T cell receptor beta chains from one sample, sequenced in a study of T cells in tuberculosis. Assay used: immunoSEQ multiplex PCR; TCRdb lists only in-frame clones, some missing. The sample has under 40,000 clones, over 90% seen once. The sequenced sample consisted of PBMCs. The receptor set was obtained from a donor between 10 and 29 years old with latent tuberculosis or without tuberculosis infection. The conserved cysteine and the conserved F or W are not part of the CDR3 here. D genes are given only for firm matches.

D	J	V	length	CDR3
TRBD1	TRBJ2-1	TRBV5-6	12	ASSLGRTGFVQF
NA	TRBJ2-7	TRBV4-1	15	ASSQGYFGGARDEQY
TRBD1	TRBJ1-2	TRBV2	11	ASRVQGAGGYT
TRBD1	TRBJ2-7	TRBV6-5	13	ASSYSGQGFYEQY
TRBD1	TRBJ1-5	TRBV7-2	14	ASSPSQGALGQPQH
NA	TRBJ1-4	TRBV18	12	ASSPRDTTEKLF
TRBD1	TRBJ1-1	TRBV5-1	14	ASSPYPGQGAAEAF
TRBD1	TRBJ1-5	TRBV6-1	13	ATPGQGIPGQPQH
TRBD1	TRBJ2-7	TRBV5-1	12	ASSLGQGFYEQY
NA	TRBJ2-7	TRBV5-4	12	ASSFWPDPYEQY
NA	TRBJ2-5	TRBV6-5	12	ASSQSEAQETQY
TRBD1	TRBJ2-7	TRBV30	11	AWSGQGIDEQY
TRBD1	TRBJ1-5	TRBV5-1	12	ASSAQGDNQPQH
TRBD2	TRBJ2-3	TRBV25-1	14	ASSEAGGLSTDTQY
NA	TRBJ2-5	TRBV7-6	11	ASSSSTGQTQY
NA	TRBJ2-2	TRBV4-2	15	ASSQDLNRVLGGELF
TRBD1	TRBJ1-1	TRBV2	13	ASSARTGQNTEAF
TRBD1	TRBJ1-2	TRBV2	10	ASSTDRGLTI
NA	TRBJ2-3	TRBV4-1	14	ASSQGTGGGTDTQY
TRBD2	TRBJ2-2	TRBV2	12	ASSLAGEAGELF
NA	TRBJ1-2	TRBV27	13	ASTPIGGSNYGYT
TRBD2	TRBJ2-3	TRBV18	15	ASSPLVRGGSTDTQY
NA	TRBJ1-1	TRBV5-8	12	ASSLDQGLTEAF
TRBD1	TRBJ1-2	TRBV5-6	12	ASSLGQGGYGYT
TRBD1	TRBJ1-2	TRBV27	11	ASRNQGDYGYT
TRBD1	TRBJ2-3	TRBV29-1	11	SVGTGPGDTQY
TRBD2	TRBJ2-1	TRBV27	11	ASRGSSYNEQF
NA	TRBJ1-2	TRBV6-5	13	ASSHQGLDPYGYT